A selection of T cell receptor beta chains follows, all from one sample in a study of blood T cells in healthy people across ages. TCRdb re-called the 5' RACE reads with MiXCR, one entry per CDR3 protein. The table lists hundreds of thousands of distinct CDR3 sequences, roughly 50% of them singletons. Sequencing was carried out using blood. The receptors come from a man aged 25 to 40 in good health. CDR3s include the opening cysteine and the closing phenylalanine or tryptophan. The order of the fields is D gene, clone size, V gene, J gene, CDR3 protein, CDR3 DNA. D genes are given only for firm matches. For some rows the clone size is stated as once, few or many, or as a class when expanded; others skip it.

d_call: TRBD2
clone_size: NA
v_call: TRBV5-1
j_call: TRBJ2-5
cdr3_aa: CASCRTSGNGETQYF
cdr3_nt: TGCGCCAGCTGTCGGACTAGCGGGAACGGGGAGACCCAGTACTTC

d_call: NA
clone_size: NA
v_call: TRBV12-3/TRBV12-4
j_call: TRBJ2-1
cdr3_aa: CASSLGIVVGQFF
cdr3_nt: TGTGCCAGCAGTCTAGGTATAGTTGTAGGGCAGTTCTTC

d_call: TRBD2
clone_size: NA
v_call: TRBV20-1
j_call: TRBJ2-3
cdr3_aa: CSARLGGSADTQYF
cdr3_nt: TGCAGTGCTAGATTGGGCGGGAGTGCAGATACGCAGTATTTT

d_call: TRBD2
clone_size: once
v_call: TRBV7-9
j_call: TRBJ2-7
cdr3_aa: CASSLTTSGPSEQYF
cdr3_nt: TGTGCCAGCAGCCTGACGACTAGCGGGCCCTCTGAGCAGTACTTC

d_call: NA
clone_size: NA
v_call: TRBV4-2
j_call: TRBJ1-2
cdr3_aa: CASSQDLHASYGYTF
cdr3_nt: TGTGCCAGCAGCCAAGATCTGCATGCCAGCTATGGCTACACCTTC

d_call: NA
clone_size: NA
v_call: TRBV6-4
j_call: TRBJ2-3
cdr3_aa: CASSDYVGDTQYF
cdr3_nt: TGTGCCAGCAGTGATTACGTGGGAGATACGCAGTATTTT

d_call: NA
clone_size: few
v_call: TRBV4-3
j_call: TRBJ2-4
cdr3_aa: CASSQDTGLAKNIQYF
cdr3_nt: TGCGCCAGCAGCCAAGATACAGGGCTAGCCAAAAACATTCAGTACTTC

d_call: NA
clone_size: NA
v_call: TRBV4-1
j_call: TRBJ1-5
cdr3_aa: CASSRGPNSNQPQHF
cdr3_nt: TGCGCCAGCAGCCGAGGACCCAATAGCAATCAGCCCCAGCATTTT

d_call: NA
clone_size: NA
v_call: TRBV6-6
j_call: TRBJ2-1
cdr3_aa: CASSYRAEFYNEQFF
cdr3_nt: TGTGCCAGCAGTTACAGAGCTGAATTCTACAATGAGCAGTTCTTC

d_call: NA
clone_size: NA
v_call: TRBV7-9
j_call: TRBJ1-1
cdr3_aa: CASSLGGRGANTEAFF
cdr3_nt: TGTGCCAGCAGCTTAGGGGGGCGGGGGGCCAACACTGAAGCTTTCTTT

d_call: NA
clone_size: NA
v_call: TRBV6-4
j_call: TRBJ2-1
cdr3_aa: CASSDTNSNEQFF
cdr3_nt: TGTGCCAGCAGTGACACCAACTCGAATGAGCAGTTCTTC

d_call: NA
clone_size: few
v_call: TRBV7-2
j_call: TRBJ2-5
cdr3_aa: CASSVLPGRLRQETQYF
cdr3_nt: TGTGCCAGCAGCGTTCTCCCCGGGCGCCTTCGTCAAGAGACCCAGTACTTC

d_call: NA
clone_size: NA
v_call: TRBV4-3
j_call: TRBJ2-5
cdr3_aa: CASSQEDGSQETQYF
cdr3_nt: TGCGCCAGCAGCCAAGAGGACGGCTCCCAAGAGACCCAGTACTTC

d_call: TRBD1
clone_size: NA
v_call: TRBV28
j_call: TRBJ2-4
cdr3_aa: CASTPSGGSGIQYF
cdr3_nt: TGTGCCAGCACCCCGTCAGGGGGCTCAGGCATTCAGTACTTC

d_call: NA
clone_size: NA
v_call: TRBV12-3/TRBV12-4
j_call: TRBJ2-7
cdr3_aa: CASSFGDIGVSAQYF
cdr3_nt: TGTGCCAGCAGTTTCGGGGACATTGGAGTTTCGGCCCAGTACTTC

d_call: TRBD1
clone_size: NA
v_call: TRBV29-1
j_call: TRBJ2-7
cdr3_aa: CSVARDRTTYEQYF
cdr3_nt: TGCAGCGTTGCCCGGGACAGAACGACCTACGAGCAGTACTTC

d_call: NA
clone_size: NA
v_call: TRBV6-6
j_call: TRBJ2-6
cdr3_aa: CASSTLGQSGANVLTF
cdr3_nt: TGTGCCAGCAGTACCCTGGGGCAGTCTGGGGCCAACGTCCTGACTTTC

d_call: NA
clone_size: few
v_call: TRBV25-1
j_call: TRBJ2-6
cdr3_aa: CASILTGANVLTF
cdr3_nt: TGTGCCAGCATCCTGACTGGGGCCAACGTCCTGACTTTC

d_call: NA
clone_size: NA
v_call: TRBV6-2/TRBV6-3
j_call: TRBJ1-2
cdr3_aa: CASSSSPLHTADTF
cdr3_nt: TGTGCCAGCAGTTCCTCACCCCTTCACACTGCGGACACCTTC

d_call: NA
clone_size: NA
v_call: TRBV5-1
j_call: TRBJ1-1
cdr3_aa: CASSLESNTEAFF
cdr3_nt: TGCGCCAGCAGCTTGGAAAGTAACACTGAAGCTTTCTTT

d_call: NA
clone_size: NA
v_call: TRBV20-1
j_call: TRBJ2-7
cdr3_aa: CSASSPDSNSYEQYF
cdr3_nt: TGCAGTGCTAGCTCCCCGGACTCGAACTCCTACGAGCAGTACTTC

d_call: NA
clone_size: few
v_call: TRBV29-1
j_call: TRBJ1-1
cdr3_aa: CSVTSILNTEAFF
cdr3_nt: TGCAGCGTTACGTCGATTCTGAACACTGAAGCTTTCTTT

d_call: TRBD2
clone_size: NA
v_call: TRBV4-3
j_call: TRBJ2-1
cdr3_aa: CASSQLAGDYNEQFF
cdr3_nt: TGCGCCAGCAGCCAACTAGCGGGAGACTACAATGAGCAGTTCTTC

d_call: NA
clone_size: few
v_call: TRBV4-2
j_call: TRBJ2-5
cdr3_aa: CASSQGDGQETQYF
cdr3_nt: TGTGCCAGCAGCCAGGGGGACGGCCAAGAGACCCAGTACTTC

d_call: TRBD1
clone_size: NA
v_call: TRBV27
j_call: TRBJ1-1
cdr3_aa: CASSVKWDRGLRAEAFF
cdr3_nt: TGTGCCAGCAGTGTAAAATGGGACAGGGGGCTAAGAGCTGAAGCTTTCTTT

d_call: TRBD2
clone_size: NA
v_call: TRBV6-2/TRBV6-3
j_call: TRBJ2-1
cdr3_aa: CASSRRVGTSGSSYNEQFF
cdr3_nt: TGTGCCAGCAGCCGCCGGGTAGGGACTAGCGGGAGCTCCTACAATGAGCAGTTCTTC

d_call: NA
clone_size: once
v_call: TRBV20-1
j_call: TRBJ2-7
cdr3_aa: CSARTIGGSIYEQYF
cdr3_nt: TGCAGTGCCAGGACTATCGGGGGAAGTATCTACGAGCAGTACTTC

d_call: TRBD2
clone_size: NA
v_call: TRBV20-1
j_call: TRBJ2-7
cdr3_aa: CSAREPSGGNNEQYF
cdr3_nt: TGCAGTGCTAGGGAACCTAGCGGAGGGAACAATGAGCAGTACTTC